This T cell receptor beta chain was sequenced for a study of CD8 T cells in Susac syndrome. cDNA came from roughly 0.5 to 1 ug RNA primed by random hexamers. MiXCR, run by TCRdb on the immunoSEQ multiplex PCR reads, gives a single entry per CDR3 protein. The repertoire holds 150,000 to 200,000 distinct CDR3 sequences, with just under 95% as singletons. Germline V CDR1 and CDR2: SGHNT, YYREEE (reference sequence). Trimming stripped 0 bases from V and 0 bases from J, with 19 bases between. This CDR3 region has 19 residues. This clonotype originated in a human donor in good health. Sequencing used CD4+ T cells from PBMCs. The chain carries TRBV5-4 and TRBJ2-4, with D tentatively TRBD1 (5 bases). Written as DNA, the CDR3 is TGTGCCAGCAGCTTGGACCCCAGACAGTCGTACCTAGCCAAAAACATTCAGTACTTC. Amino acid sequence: CASSLDPRQSYLAKNIQYF.